The 13 T cell receptor beta chains below were found in one sample sequenced in a study of vaccination and CD4 T cells after COVID-19. Cultured CD4+ T-cell DNA underwent Oncomine TCR Beta short-read sequencing. Someone extracted genomic DNA from cultured CD4+ T cells. TCRdb recomputed calls from the PCR reads with MiXCR, one row per CDR3 protein. The sample has over 7,000 distinct CDR3 sequences; roughly 43% are singletons. Stated treatment: roughly nine-day PBMC culture with coronavirus spike peptide pools or control peptides (ViraFEST assay). The collection of CD4+ T cells from the unexposed donor took place before the COVID-19 pandemic (2011-2018). These TCRs are of unknown antigen specificity. Sequenced material: CD4+ T cells from blood, cultured in vitro. The origin of the receptors is a human donor in good health.

The genes are TRBV7-3 and TRBJ1-1; D is unresolved. V lost 4 bases, J lost 1 base, and 7 bases lay in between. The CDR3 spans 13 residues. Germline lookup yields CDR1 SGHTA and CDR2 FQGTGA. This CDR3 reads CASSSSTNTEAFF. In nucleotides, the CDR3 is TGTGCCAGCAGCTCCTCCACGAACACTGAAGCTTTCTTT.

V usage is TRBV7-8 and J usage is TRBJ2-3, with D possibly matching TRBD2 (5 bases). V lost 0 bases, J lost 4 bases, and 5 bases lay in between. The CDR3 has 13 amino acids. The V gene's germline CDR1 is SGHVS and CDR2 FQNEAQ. CDR3 coding DNA: TGTGCCAGCAGCTTAGCCGGGGCAGATACGCAGTATTTT. Translation: CASSLAGADTQYF.

This clonotype turned up a few times. CDR3 residues: CATSDSGGTTEAFF. The CDR3 region has the DNA TGTGCCACCAGTGATTCAGGGGGGACCACTGAAGCTTTCTTT. V and J are TRBV24-1 and TRBJ1-1; 7 bases agree with TRBD1. Germline V CDR1 and CDR2: KGHDR, SFDVKD. The CDR3 is 14 amino acids. J was trimmed by 4 bases and V by 2 bases; bases with no gene match: 3.

V is TRBV29-1 and J is TRBJ2-5; TRBD2 agrees at 9 bases. V was clipped by 4 bases and J by 2 bases; unmatched bases: 11. The CDR3 covers 16 residues. Germline V gene sequence: CDR1 SQVTM, CDR2 ANQGSEA. The CDR3 bases are TGCAGCGTTGGCAGGATCGCGCGGGGGGGACAAGAGACCCAGTACTTC. Its protein product is CSVGRIARGGQETQYF.

CDR3 protein: CASSLTGNGEQFF. CDR3 bases: TGTGCCAGCAGCTTAACAGGGAATGGGGAGCAGTTCTTC. This sequence joins TRBV7-2 and TRBJ2-1; TRBD1 is a possible D gene (6 bases). Germline V CDR1 and CDR2: SGHTA, FQGNSA. The CDR3 loop spans 13 amino acids. Trimming pared 2 bases from V and 10 bases from J, leaving 12 bases between.

Note on this clonotype: The germline gene is not matched at one end of the junction; a read error may be the cause. The J gene is TRBJ2-7, the V gene TRBV9; D might be TRBD2 (6 bases). Germline lookup yields CDR1 SGDLS and CDR2 YYNGEE. CDR3 length equals 12 residues. This CDR3 is CASSTPLTRPLF. The CDR3 nucleotides read TGTGCCAGCAGCACCCCCCTGACTAGGCCCCTCTTC.

This clonotype has a handful of counts. The V and J genes are TRBV19 and TRBJ2-7, with 12 bases fitting TRBD2. V shed 3 bases and J 1 base; nucleotides not matched to a gene: 4. The CDR3 consists of 16 residues. CDR1 LNHDA and CDR2 SQIVND come from the germline V gene (reference sequence). The CDR3 spells CASSIRLAGVSYEQYF. CDR3 in DNA: TGTGCCAGTAGTATTCGACTAGCGGGAGTTTCCTACGAGCAGTACTTC.

This rearrangement joins TRBV28 to TRBJ2-5; 7 bases map to TRBD2. CDR1 and CDR2 from the germline V gene are MDHEN and SYDVKM. The CDR3 is 15 residues long. Trimming took 4 bases from V and 2 from J; bases not matched to a gene: 7. CDR3 region: CASSYRGAGQETQYF. In DNA form, the CDR3 reads TGTGCCAGCAGTTACCGAGGAGCGGGACAAGAGACCCAGTACTTC.

The J gene is TRBJ1-2, the V gene TRBV7-9; D is unclear. Germline loops: CDR1 SEHNR, CDR2 FQNEAQ (reference sequence). Trimming took 2 bases from V and 4 from J, leaving 11 bases between them. The CDR3 consists of 14 residues. The DNA for the CDR3 is TGTGCCAGCAGCTTAAGCGATCCGCTCTATGGCTACACCTTC. It translates to CASSLSDPLYGYTF.

This clonotype was found a few times. This chain uses TRBV6-1 with TRBJ2-1, with D uncertain. Germline CDR1 MNHNS, CDR2 SASEGT. This CDR3 is built from 13 residues. V was shortened by 7 bases and J by 4 bases, with 11 bases between the two germline ends. The CDR3 sequence is CASTFDGYNEQFF. The CDR3 DNA sequence: TGTGCCAGCACCTTCGACGGGTACAATGAGCAGTTCTTC.

This clonotype is large. The chain uses TRBV7-3 and TRBJ1-1, with 10 bases aligning to TRBD1. V dropped 8 bases and J dropped 4; count of bases not matched to a gene: 7. Germline CDR1 is SGHTA and CDR2 is FQGTGA. The CDR3 length is 14 residues. Written as DNA, the CDR3 is TGTGCCAGCCTTAAGGACAGGGGGAGCACTGAAGCTTTCTTT. Protein sequence: CASLKDRGSTEAFF.

The chain carries TRBV28 and TRBJ2-3; 9 bases line up with TRBD2. V was pared by 0 bases and J by 6 bases, with 19 bases of the junction left unmatched. CDR1 is MDHEN, CDR2 SYDVKM, per germline. This CDR3 is built from 20 residues. The CDR3 nucleotides read TGTGCCAGCAGTTTATGGAGGCTAGCGGGACCCCGAACGCAGGCGGATACGCAGTATTTT. It is translated as CASSLWRLAGPRTQADTQYF.

The gene calls are TRBV20-1 and TRBJ2-7; D is possibly TRBD2 (6 bases). Per the germline V gene, CDR1 is DFQATT and CDR2 is SNEGSKA (reference sequence). The CDR3 loop spans 12 amino acids. Trimming stripped 3 bases from V and 1 base from J, with 7 bases between. CDR3 nucleotides: TGCAGTGCTAGCCTAGCGTCCTACGAGCAGTACTTC. Its protein is CSASLASYEQYF.